This TCR beta chain was sequenced in a study of T cell responses to AZD1222 COVID-19 vaccine. Assay: immunoSEQ multiplex PCR; the TCRdb copy retains only in-frame clones and omits some. The sample carries about 66,000 clones, less than 85% recorded once. Germline loops: CDR1 SEHNR, CDR2 FQNEAQ (reference sequence). V dropped 3 bases and J dropped 6 bases, with 11 bases sitting between them. This CDR3 region has 13 residues. The source material was peripheral blood, sampled on day 0 of MenACWY control vaccination. This TCR was recovered from an adult in good health. J is TRBJ1-1 and V is TRBV7-9; no definite D call. CDR3 DNA: TGTGCCAGCAGCTTCGACGGGCCGGCTGAAGCTTTCTTT. Translation gives CASSFDGPAEAFF.